The 26 T cell receptor beta chains below come from one sample, sequenced in a study of T cells after yellow fever vaccination. TCRdb ran MiXCR on the 5' RACE reads and lists one entry per CDR3 protein. The table lists some 100,000 distinct CDR3 sequences, more than 7.5% of them singletons. Specimen: CD8+ T cells not binding an NS4B(214-222) dextramer, sorted from PBMCs, collected roughly 14 days after the first yellow fever vaccination. These receptors all stem from a man aged 18 to 30 who received the YFV17D yellow fever vaccine.

This clonotype was seen only a few times. The V gene is TRBV2, the J gene TRBJ2-7; perhaps D is TRBD1 or TRBD2 (6 bases each). V dropped 3 bases and J dropped 0 bases, with 15 bases sitting between them. This CDR3 comprises 16 residues. The germline V gene has CDR1 SNHLY and CDR2 FYNNEI. CDR3 in amino acids: CASSESGGLPSYEQYF. The CDR3 DNA reads as TGTGCCAGCAGTGAGTCCGGGGGCCTACCCTCCTACGAGCAGTACTTC.

V is TRBV2 and J is TRBJ1-1; the D is unclear. The CDR3 is 13 residues long. Trimming stripped 6 bases from V and 1 base from J, with 9 bases between. Germline loops: CDR1 SNHLY, CDR2 FYNNEI. The CDR3 spells CASRRPQNTEAFF. As DNA, the CDR3 is TGTGCCAGCAGACGACCACAGAACACTGAAGCTTTCTTT.

The chain has TRBV10-2 and TRBJ2-7; tentatively, D is TRBD1 (6 bases). Looked up from germline, CDR1 is WSHSY and CDR2 is SAAADI. This CDR3 region has 14 residues. The germline V and J ends were trimmed by 4 bases and 3 bases, with 13 bases remaining between them. The CDR3 sequence: CASSARGAYYEQYV. The CDR3 DNA is TGCGCCAGCAGTGCCAGGGGCGCTTACTACGAGCAGTACGTC.

This clonotype showed up just a few times. The chain uses TRBV27 and TRBJ1-5; a weak D match, TRBD1 (5 bases). The germline V and J ends were trimmed by 2 bases and 0 bases, with 11 bases remaining between them. CDR1 and CDR2 (germline): MNHEY, SMNVEV (reference sequence). This CDR3 is 16 amino acids long. CDR3 loop: CASSLRGHYSNQPQHF. The CDR3 DNA is TGTGCCAGCAGTTTAAGGGGCCATTATAGCAATCAGCCCCAGCATTTT.

This clonotype was seen a few times. The rearrangement joins TRBV27 to TRBJ2-1, with 8 positions matching TRBD2. Germline trimming cut 5 bases from V and 7 bases from J; bases unmatched to any gene: 19. CDR1 MNHEY and CDR2 SMNVEV come from the germline V gene (reference sequence). The CDR3 has 18 amino acids. The CDR3 here is CASSPRGPGGPRWNEQFF. CDR3 in DNA: TGTGCCAGCAGTCCCAGGGGTCCGGGGGGGCCAAGGTGGAATGAGCAGTTCTTC.

This clonotype has only a few counts. This chain uses TRBV20-1 with TRBJ2-1, with 10 bases matching TRBD2. This CDR3 is built from 17 residues. Trimming took 2 bases from V and 4 from J; bases not matched to a gene: 11. CDR1 is DFQATT and CDR2 is SNEGSKA in the germline V gene (reference sequence). The CDR3 DNA follows: TGCAGTGCTAGATCCGTCCCACTAGCGGGACATTACAATGAGCAGTTCTTC. This codes for CSARSVPLAGHYNEQFF.

The rearrangement joins TRBV25-1 to TRBJ2-5; D might be TRBD1 or TRBD2, each matching 5 bases. The CDR3 contains 17 residues. V shed 2 bases and J shed 2 bases, with 18 bases lying between them. The germline CDR1 and CDR2 sequences are MGHDK and SYGVNS. The CDR3 bases are TGTGCCAGCAGTGAAGGGATAGTTCGGGGCAGTCAAGAGACCCAGTACTTC. It is translated as CASSEGIVRGSQETQYF.

The rearrangement joins TRBV5-4 to TRBJ1-4; D call uncertain. Trimming stripped 2 bases from V and 5 bases from J, with 4 bases between. CDR3 length: 12 amino acids. CDR1 is SGHNT and CDR2 is YYREEE in the germline V gene (reference sequence). CDR3 DNA sequence: TGTGCCAGCAGCTTAGGAAATGAAAAACTGTTTTTT. Its protein product is CASSLGNEKLFF.

This clonotype has a handful of counts. The V gene is TRBV6-5, the J gene TRBJ2-5; no firm D call. The V end was cut by 6 bases, the J end by 2 bases, with 7 bases between. The CDR3 is 12 amino acids. The germline gives CDR1 MNHEY, CDR2 SVGAGI. CDR3 residues: CASRDRQETQYF. As DNA, the CDR3 is TGTGCCAGCAGGGACCGTCAAGAGACCCAGTACTTC.

This chain connects TRBV7-2 to TRBJ2-3, with TRBD2 matching 10 bases. The V gene's germline CDR1 is SGHTA and CDR2 FQGNSA. The CDR3 is 16 residues long. The V segment lost 4 bases and the J segment 3 bases; nucleotides outside the gene matches: 7. This CDR3 is CASSSRAGGWTDTQYF. Here the CDR3 DNA reads TGTGCCAGCAGCTCCCGAGCGGGGGGGTGGACAGATACGCAGTATTTT.

The chain couples TRBV5-5 to TRBJ2-7; D remains ambiguous. CDR3 length equals 14 residues. V shed 4 bases and J shed 3 bases, with 14 bases lying between them. Looked up from germline, CDR1 is SGHKS and CDR2 is YYEKEE (reference sequence). The CDR3 reads CASSLDLSCYEQYV. The CDR3 region has the DNA TGTGCCAGCAGCCTGGACCTCAGCTGCTACGAGCAGTACGTC.

This clonotype was detected a few times. This chain connects TRBV6-1 to TRBJ2-2, with 14 positions matching TRBD2. V lost 5 bases and J lost 3; bases outside the gene matches: 11. This CDR3 contains 19 residues. Looked up from germline, CDR1 is MNHNS and CDR2 is SASEGT. For the CDR3, the DNA is TGTGCCAGCAGTCATCCGGGACTAGCGGGGGAGCACGACACCGGGGAGCTGTTTTTT. Encoded protein: CASSHPGLAGEHDTGELFF.

This clonotype was counted between two and nine times. The V gene is TRBV6-5, the J gene TRBJ2-7; possible D gene TRBD2, 5 bases. This CDR3 is 13 amino acids long. Germline values: CDR1 MNHEY, CDR2 SVGAGI. Trimming removed 0 bases from V and 7 bases from J, with 10 bases in between. Written as DNA, the CDR3 is TGTGCCAGCAGTTACTCCCGGGGAATGGAGCAGTACGTC. Its translation: CASSYSRGMEQYV.

V and J are TRBV6-5 and TRBJ2-7; D unresolved. With 0 bases removed from V and 5 bases from J, the gap between germline ends came to 11 bases. This CDR3 is 14 amino acids long. CDR1 MNHEY and CDR2 SVGAGI come from the germline V gene. The CDR3 protein is CASSYSRRADEQYF. Written as DNA, the CDR3 is TGTGCCAGCAGTTACTCGCGGCGAGCCGACGAGCAGTACTTC.

The J gene is TRBJ2-1, the V gene TRBV19, with unresolved D. Germline V gene sequence: CDR1 LNHDA, CDR2 SQIVND (reference sequence). This CDR3 is built from 11 residues. CDR3: CFIPCPNEQFF. Written as DNA, the CDR3 is TGTTTCATTCCCTGTCCCAATGAGCAGTTCTTC.

The genes are TRBV12-3 or TRBV12-4 and TRBJ1-5; D is possibly TRBD1 (5 bases). This CDR3 is 13 amino acids long. V lost 2 bases and J 5 bases, leaving 7 bases between the germline ends. The CDR3, as DNA: TGTGCCAGCAGTTTACAGGGACATCAGCCCCAGCATTTT. It is translated as CASSLQGHQPQHF.

This clonotype was seen only a few times. The genes are TRBV27 and TRBJ1-5; 10 nucleotides match TRBD1. Per the germline V gene, CDR1 is MNHEY and CDR2 is SMNVEV (reference sequence). The CDR3 spans 15 residues. Losses at the gene ends were 2 bases for V and 6 bases for J; bases not matched to a gene: 4. The CDR3 reads CASSLVTGGGQPQHF. CDR3 bases: TGTGCCAGCAGTTTAGTGACAGGGGGCGGTCAGCCCCAGCATTTT.

The chain recombines TRBV11-2 with TRBJ2-5, with 8 bases matching TRBD2. After removal of 5 bases from V and 7 bases from J, the junction contained 18 bases not matched to a gene. Germline V CDR1 and CDR2: SGHAT, FQNNGV. This CDR3 region has 17 residues. The DNA of the CDR3 is TGTGCCAGCAGCACTACATGGGCGAGCGGGGGAGAGGGGACCCAGTACTTC. It specifies CASSTTWASGGEGTQYF.

V usage is TRBV7-9 and J usage is TRBJ2-2; no clear D. The CDR3 consists of 13 residues. Germline CDR1 reads SEHNR; CDR2 reads FQNEAQ (reference sequence). Trimming shortened V by 3 bases and J by 9 bases, and 11 bases separated the two germline ends. The CDR3: CASSFTRHRELFF. The CDR3 region has the DNA TGTGCCAGCAGCTTTACCCGGCATAGGGAGCTGTTTTTT.

The chain combines TRBV6-2 or TRBV6-3 with TRBJ1-2; D gene unclear. V gave up 2 bases and J gave up 5 bases, with 12 bases separating them. The CDR3 consists of 14 residues. Looked up from germline, CDR1 is MNHEY and CDR2 is SVGEGT. The CDR3 DNA reads TGTGCCAGCAGTTACGGAGGCCCGGGTTATGGCTACACCTTC. This encodes CASSYGGPGYGYTF.

This clonotype was seen only a few times. The V and J genes are TRBV7-2 and TRBJ1-2; D call uncertain. Deletions cut 5 bases from V and 7 bases from J, with 14 bases between. CDR3 length equals 13 residues. From germline, CDR1 is SGHTA and CDR2 FQGNSA. The CDR3 region has the DNA TGTGCCAGCAGCGGAGCGAGTAGGGTTGGCTACACCTTC. Its translation is CASSGASRVGYTF.

This chain uses TRBV28 with TRBJ1-5; D is possibly TRBD1 (6 bases). CDR3 length: 15 residues. Trimming left V 7 bases short and J 3 bases short, with 16 bases between. CDR1 is MDHEN and CDR2 is SYDVKM in the germline V gene. CDR3: CASTYNTGLNQPQHF. As DNA, the CDR3 is TGTGCCAGCACCTACAACACAGGGCTCAATCAGCCCCAGCATTTT.

J is TRBJ2-7 and V is TRBV14; D unresolved. Germline lookup yields CDR1 SGHDN and CDR2 FVKESK. V dropped 4 bases and J dropped 2 bases, with 15 bases sitting between them. The CDR3 has 15 amino acids. This chain's CDR3 is CASSRLGERPYEQYF. DNA of the CDR3: TGTGCCAGCAGCCGGTTGGGTGAACGTCCCTACGAGCAGTACTTC. The entire variable domain, with the rest obtained from reference TRBV14 and TRBJ2-7, is as follows: EAGVTQFPSHSVIEKGQTVTLRCDPISGHDNLYWYRRVMGKEIKFLLHFVKESKQDESGMPNNRFLAERTGGTYSTLKVQPAELEDSGVYFCASSRLGERPYEQYFGPGTRLTVT.

This clonotype was seen more than once but under ten times. CDR3 region: CSLLTGVNTEAFF. The DNA for the CDR3 is TGCAGCTTATTGACAGGGGTGAACACTGAAGCTTTCTTT. The V gene is TRBV29-1, the J gene TRBJ1-1, with TRBD1 identical over 8 bases. The CDR3 consists of 13 residues. In germline, CDR1 is SQVTM, CDR2 ANQGSEA. The junction had 5 bases not matched to a gene; V was cut back by 8 bases and J by 0 bases.

This clonotype was detected a few times. This chain uses TRBV7-2 with TRBJ2-6; 7 bases fit TRBD1. CDR1 is SGHTA, CDR2 FQGNSA, per germline. With V trimmed by 5 bases and J by 3 bases, 7 bases remained unmatched. This CDR3 region has 16 residues. The CDR3, as DNA: TGTGCCAGCAGCCCTGGGACAGTAGTTGGGGCCAACGTCCTGACTTTC. It encodes CASSPGTVVGANVLTF.

This chain connects TRBV5-1 to TRBJ2-5; the match to TRBD2 covers 8 bases. Germline V gene data show CDR1 as SGHRS and CDR2 as YFSETQ. This CDR3 comprises 16 residues. The ends lost 0 bases at V and 4 bases at J; junction bases unmatched: 8. This CDR3 is CASSLDLAGPLETQYF. The CDR3 DNA sequence: TGCGCCAGCAGCTTGGATTTAGCGGGGCCATTAGAGACCCAGTACTTC. Supplemented by reference TRBV5-1 and TRBJ2-5, the full variable domain reads KAGVTQTPRYLIKTRGQQVTLSCSPISGHRSVSWYQQTPGQGLQFLFEYFSETQRNKGNFPGRFSGRQFSNSRSEMNVSTLELGDSALYLCASSLDLAGPLETQYFGPGTRLLVL.